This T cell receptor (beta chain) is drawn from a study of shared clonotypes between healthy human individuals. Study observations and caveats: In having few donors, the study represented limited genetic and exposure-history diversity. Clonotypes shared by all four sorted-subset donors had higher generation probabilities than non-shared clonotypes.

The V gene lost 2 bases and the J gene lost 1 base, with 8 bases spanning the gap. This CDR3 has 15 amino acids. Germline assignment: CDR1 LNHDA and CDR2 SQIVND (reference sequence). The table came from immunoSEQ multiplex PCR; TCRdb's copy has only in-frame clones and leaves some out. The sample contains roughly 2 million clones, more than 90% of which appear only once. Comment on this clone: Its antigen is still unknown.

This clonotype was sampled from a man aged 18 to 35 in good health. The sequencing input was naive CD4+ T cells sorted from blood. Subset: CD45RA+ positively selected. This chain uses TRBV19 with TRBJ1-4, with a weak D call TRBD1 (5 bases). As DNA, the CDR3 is TGTGCCAGTAGTATAAGGCAGGGAACTAATGAAAAACTGTTTTTT. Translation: CASSIRQGTNEKLFF.